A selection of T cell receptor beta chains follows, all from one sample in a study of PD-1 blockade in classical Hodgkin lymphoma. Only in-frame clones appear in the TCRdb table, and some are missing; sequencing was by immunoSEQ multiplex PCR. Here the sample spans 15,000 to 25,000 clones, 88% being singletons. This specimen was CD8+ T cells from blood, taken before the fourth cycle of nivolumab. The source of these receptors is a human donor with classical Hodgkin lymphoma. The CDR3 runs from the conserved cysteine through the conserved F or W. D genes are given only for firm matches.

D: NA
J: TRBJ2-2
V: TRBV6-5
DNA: TGTGCCAGCAGTTACACTAGGGAGAGGACCGGGGAGCTGTTTTTT
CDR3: CASSYTRERTGELFF

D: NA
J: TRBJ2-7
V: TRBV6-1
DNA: TGTGCCAGCATATTGGGCTACGAGCAGTACTTC
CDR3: CASILGYEQYF

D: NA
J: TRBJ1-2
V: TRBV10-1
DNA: TGCGCCAAGCCTCCACAACTCGTGTGCTACACCTTC
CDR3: CAKPPQLVCYTF

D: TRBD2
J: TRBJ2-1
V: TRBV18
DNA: TGTGCCAGCTCACCGCCACCCCGACTAGCGGGAGCTCCCTACAATGAGCAGTTCTTC
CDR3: CASSPPPRLAGAPYNEQFF

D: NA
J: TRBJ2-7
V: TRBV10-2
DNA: TGCGCCAGCACGGCCTCGGCAGGTCTACTCTCCGAGCAGTACTTC
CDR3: CASTASAGLLSEQYF

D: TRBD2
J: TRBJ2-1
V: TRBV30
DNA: TGTGCCTGGGGCGCGGGAGGGGAGCAGTTCTTC
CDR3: CAWGAGGEQFF

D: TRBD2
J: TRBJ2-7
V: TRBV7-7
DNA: TGTGCCAGCAGCTTAGGCCCAAAAGGAGCGGGAGAAGACGAGCAGTACTTC
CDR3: CASSLGPKGAGEDEQYF

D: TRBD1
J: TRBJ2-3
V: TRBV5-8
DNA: TGTGCCAGCAGCTCAGGGGGTCCCGATACGCAGTATTTT
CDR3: CASSSGGPDTQYF

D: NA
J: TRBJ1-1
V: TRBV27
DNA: TGTGCCAGCAGTTTCTTGAGGGGGAACACTGAAGCTTTCTTT
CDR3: CASSFLRGNTEAFF

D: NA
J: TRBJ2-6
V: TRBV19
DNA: TGTGCCAGTAGTATACCACGCACCCCATCTGGGGCCAACGTCCTGACTTTC
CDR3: CASSIPRTPSGANVLTF

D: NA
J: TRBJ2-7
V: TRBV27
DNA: TGTGCCAGCAGTTTATTACCGGGACTTAGCGCCTACGAGCAGTACTTC
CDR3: CASSLLPGLSAYEQYF

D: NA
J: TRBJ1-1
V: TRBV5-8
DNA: TGTGCCAGCAGGTTGAGGTGGGGCACTGAAGCTTTCTTT
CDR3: CASRLRWGTEAFF

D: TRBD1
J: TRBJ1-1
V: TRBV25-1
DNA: TGTGCCAGCGGGTCCAGGGGGCTGAACACTGAAGCTTTCTTT
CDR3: CASGSRGLNTEAFF

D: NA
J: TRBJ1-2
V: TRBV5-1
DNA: TGCGCCAGCAGCTTGGCCCTCACAGGGAACTATGGCTACACCTTC
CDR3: CASSLALTGNYGYTF

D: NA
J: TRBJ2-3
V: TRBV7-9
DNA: TGTGCCAGCAGCTTAGAAGGGGATACGCAGTATTTT
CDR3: CASSLEGDTQYF

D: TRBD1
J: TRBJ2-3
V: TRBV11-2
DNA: TGTGCCAGCAGCTTATGGGACAGGGGGCGGGATACGCAGTATTTT
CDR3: CASSLWDRGRDTQYF